Listed below are T cell receptor beta chains from one sample, sequenced in a study of cytomegalovirus exposure and HLA in healthy donors. Only in-frame clones appear in the TCRdb table, and some are missing; sequencing was by immunoSEQ multiplex PCR. The table has approximately 160,000 clones, less than 90% seen once. Sample: PBMCs. Receptors were obtained from a man aged 45 to 65 in good health and CMV-seropositive. Each CDR3 is given with its conserved first and last residue. The order of the fields is J gene, clone size, D gene, V gene, CDR3 DNA, CDR3 protein. A D gene is named only where the DNA matches it firmly. Rows may omit the clone size; those that give it use once, few, many or a size class.

TRBJ2-2	once	NA	TRBV9	TGTGCCAGCGCGGAGAGGGCGAACACCGGGGAGCTGTTTTTT	CASAERANTGELFF
TRBJ2-3	few	NA	TRBV28	TGTGCCAGCAGTTTATTGGTAGAGACAGATACGCAGTATTTT	CASSLLVETDTQYF
TRBJ2-1	NA	TRBD2	TRBV28	TGTGCCAGCAGGGCTACCACCATAGCGGGAGGAGCCTACAATGAGCAGTTCTTC	CASRATTIAGGAYNEQFF
TRBJ2-3	NA	NA	TRBV11-2	TGTGCCAGCAGCTTAGTGCTTAGCGCGGGTCGCACAGATACGCAGTATTTT	CASSLVLSAGRTDTQYF
TRBJ2-5	NA	TRBD2	TRBV9	TGTGCCAGCAGCGTAGGTGCGCGGGAGGAAGGTGAGACCCAGTACTTC	CASSVGAREEGETQYF
TRBJ1-1	NA	NA	TRBV19	TGTGCCAGTAGTATAGATCTGGACAGTGAAGCTTTCTTT	CASSIDLDSEAFF
TRBJ2-1	few	NA	TRBV7-3	TGTGCCAGCAGCGGGGGGTTAGGCAATGAGCAGTTCTTC	CASSGGLGNEQFF
TRBJ2-6	NA	TRBD1	TRBV10-2	TGCGCCAGCAGTGAGTTGTTGGGACAGAGCTCTGGGGCCAACGTCCTGACTTTC	CASSELLGQSSGANVLTF
TRBJ1-2	NA	NA	TRBV29-1	TGCAGCGTTGAAGATCGGGTGGCTAACTATGGCTACACCTTC	CSVEDRVANYGYTF
TRBJ1-1	NA	NA	TRBV6-6	TGTGCCAGCAGTCCCCTGTCTTTTGGGGCGGCGATTGAAGCTTTCTTT	CASSPLSFGAAIEAFF
TRBJ2-3	NA	NA	TRBV2	TGTGCCAGCACCTCTTTGGTCACACCAGGGGCTACGCAGTATTTT	CASTSLVTPGATQYF
TRBJ2-7	NA	TRBD1	TRBV6-5	TGTGCCAGCAGTAGGACAGGGGTTTACGAGCAGTACTTC	CASSRTGVYEQYF
TRBJ2-1	NA	TRBD2	TRBV6-4	TGTGCCAGCAGTGGCCATAGAGCGGGAATCGATGAGCAGTTCTTC	CASSGHRAGIDEQFF
TRBJ1-3	NA	NA	TRBV28	TGTGCCAGCAGCGCAACAGGCCTCTCTGGAAACACCATATATTTT	CASSATGLSGNTIYF
TRBJ2-3	NA	TRBD2	TRBV11-2	TGTGCCAGCAGTTCAATAGCGGGGGTTTATACAGATACGCAGTATTTT	CASSSIAGVYTDTQYF
TRBJ1-1	NA	NA	TRBV30	TGTGCCCTTATAGTTTCTGGCACTGAAGCTTTCTTT	CALIVSGTEAFF
TRBJ2-7	NA	TRBD1	TRBV9	TGTGCCAGCAGCGTAGTTTGGGACAGCTCCTACGAGCAGTACTTC	CASSVVWDSSYEQYF
TRBJ1-2	NA	NA	TRBV28	TGTGCCAGCAGTTTAAACAGAAACTATGGCTACACCTTC	CASSLNRNYGYTF
TRBJ2-7	NA	NA	TRBV5-1	TGCGCCAGCAGCTTGGAGACAGAAGTCTCCTACGAGCAGTACTTC	CASSLETEVSYEQYF
TRBJ2-3	NA	TRBD1	TRBV2	TGTGCCAGCAGTCTAGACAGGGTTAGCACAGATACGCAGTATTTT	CASSLDRVSTDTQYF
TRBJ2-7	NA	TRBD2	TRBV5-1	TGCGCCAGCAGCTTCACTAGCGGGAATTACGAGCAGTACTTC	CASSFTSGNYEQYF
TRBJ1-2	once	TRBD1	TRBV27	TGTGCCAGCAGTCCCGGGACAGGGGGGTTCTCTGGCTACACCTTC	CASSPGTGGFSGYTF
TRBJ2-7	NA	TRBD1	TRBV11-3	TGTGCCAGCAGCTCGGACAGGGGAACCTACGAGCAGTACTTC	CASSSDRGTYEQYF
TRBJ2-7	few	NA	TRBV4-1	TGCGCCAGCAGCCAGAGGGTAGGCGGGCGAAGCTCCTACGAGCAGTACTTC	CASSQRVGGRSSYEQYF
TRBJ1-6	NA	NA	TRBV19	TGTGCCAGTATGGGAGAGAACCTGGGCTCACCCCTCCACTTT	CASMGENLGSPLHF
TRBJ2-4	NA	NA	TRBV4-1	TGCGCCAGCAGCCAAGGACCGGGACTTAAAAACATTCAGTACTTC	CASSQGPGLKNIQYF
TRBJ2-7	NA	NA	TRBV5-6	TGTGCCAGCAAGGACCAGGGGTCCGGCGAGCAGTACTTC	CASKDQGSGEQYF
TRBJ1-2	NA	NA	TRBV5-4	TGTGCCAGCAGCCTCCAGACAGGCAACTATGGCTACACCTTC	CASSLQTGNYGYTF
TRBJ2-5	NA	NA	TRBV27	TGTGCCAGCAGTTCCCCGCGGGCCTCTTTGATTCCACGGGAGCAGTACTTC	CASSSPRASLIPREQYF
TRBJ1-1	NA	NA	TRBV14	TGTGCCAGCAGCCAAGACGCTGGAGGAGCTTTCTTT	CASSQDAGGAFF
TRBJ2-7	NA	NA	TRBV4-1	TGCGCCAGCAGCCAACGCGGCGACAGATTCTACGAGCAGTACTTC	CASSQRGDRFYEQYF
TRBJ1-2	NA	NA	TRBV11-1	TGTGCCAGCAGCGATGGGAGTAACTATGGCTACACCTTC	CASSDGSNYGYTF
TRBJ1-4	once	NA	TRBV28	TGTGCCAGCAAACCAACCCCTGTACGGGAAAAACTGTTTTTT	CASKPTPVREKLFF
TRBJ1-1	NA	NA	TRBV4-1	TGCGCCAGCAGCCAAGGTCAGGGGATCACTGAAGCTTTCTTT	CASSQGQGITEAFF
TRBJ2-3	NA	TRBD1	TRBV5-6	TGTGCCAGCAGCTGGACAGGGCCAGATACGCAGTATTTT	CASSWTGPDTQYF